Following are 23 T cell receptor beta chains from one sample sequenced in a study of blood T cell repertoires in COVID-19. Profiling relied on immunoSEQ multiplex PCR, and the TCRdb table lists in-frame clones only, not all of them. Of about 74,000 clones listed, around 82% are singletons. The sequenced sample was peripheral blood. The receptors come from a man in his fifties or sixties with active COVID-19.

The rearrangement joins TRBV5-6 to TRBJ2-1, with a possible D match to TRBD2 (5 bases). Between the trimmed V and J ends, which lost 7 bases and 0 bases, there was a span of 17 bases. The CDR3 runs to 16 residues. CDR1 and CDR2 from the germline V gene are SGHDT and YYEEEE. The CDR3 nucleotides are TGTGCCAGCGCGAATAGAAAGCGGTTCTCCTACAATGAGCAGTTCTTC. It translates to CASANRKRFSYNEQFF.

The chain employs TRBV5-3 and TRBJ1-1; a weak D match, TRBD1 (5 bases). TRBV5-3 has ORF status, its function being uncertain. V was trimmed by 1 base and J by 0 bases, leaving 19 bases between them. The CDR3 is 18 residues long. Here the CDR3 reads CARSLQGLLLKLNTEAFF. Written as DNA, the CDR3 is TGTGCCAGAAGCTTGCAGGGACTCCTCCTAAAATTGAACACTGAAGCTTTCTTT.

To note about this clone: Germline is not matched at one junction end, which may reflect a read error. J is TRBJ1-1 and V is TRBV20-1; 10 nucleotides line up with TRBD1. From germline, CDR1 is DFQATT and CDR2 SNEGSKA (reference sequence). CDR3 length equals 11 residues. The CDR3: CSARLRDRGLW. In DNA, the CDR3 is TGCAGTGCTAGACTCAGGGACAGGGGCCTTTGG.

The gene calls are TRBV18 and TRBJ2-7, with D possibly being TRBD1 (6 bases). This CDR3 has 15 residues. Germline V gene data show CDR1 as KGHSH and CDR2 as LQKENI. Trimming pared 4 bases from V and 0 bases from J, leaving 13 bases between. DNA for the CDR3: TGTGCCAGCTCACACGGACAGTCGAACTCCTACGAGCAGTACTTC. It codes for CASSHGQSNSYEQYF.

This clone was detected only once. The chain employs TRBV6-5 and TRBJ1-5, with TRBD1 identical over 8 bases. Germline CDR1 MNHEY, CDR2 SVGAGI. This CDR3 is built from 14 residues. V was clipped by 6 bases and J by 6 bases; unmatched bases: 7. CDR3 in DNA: TGTGCCAGCAGCGTAGGGACAGGTGGTCAGCCCCAGCATTTT. It is translated as CASSVGTGGQPQHF.

The V call is TRBV25-1, the J call TRBJ1-6, with D possibly TRBD1 on 5 matching bases. This CDR3 region has 18 residues. V dropped 1 base and J dropped 1 base, with 14 bases sitting between them. Germline CDR1 reads MGHDK; CDR2 reads SYGVNS. CDR3 in amino acids: CASSEWDQGRSYNSPLHF. The CDR3 coding sequence is TGTGCCAGCAGTGAATGGGACCAAGGGAGGTCCTATAATTCACCCCTCCACTTT.

The chain links TRBV9 to TRBJ1-5; D is possibly TRBD1 (6 bases). V lost 5 bases and J 0 bases, leaving 9 bases between the germline ends. CDR3 length equals 14 residues. Per the germline V gene, CDR1 is SGDLS and CDR2 is YYNGEE. CDR3 loop: CASSTGSSNQPQHF. The CDR3 DNA follows: TGTGCCAGCAGTACAGGGTCTAGCAATCAGCCCCAGCATTTT. Variable domain in full (rest from reference TRBV9 and TRBJ1-5): DSGVTQTPKHLITATGQRVTLRCSPRSGDLSVYWYQQSLDQGLQFLIQYYNGEERAKGNILERFSAQQFPDLHSELNLSSLELGDSALYFCASSTGSSNQPQHFGDGTRLSIL.

The chain joins TRBV18 to TRBJ2-1; D possibly corresponds to TRBD2 (6 bases). The CDR3 is 15 residues long. With 1 base removed from V and 3 bases from J, the gap between germline ends came to 10 bases. From germline, CDR1 is KGHSH and CDR2 LQKENI. The CDR3 DNA sequence: TGTGCCAGCTCACCACGTCCTAGCGACTACAATGAGCAGTTCTTC. Protein sequence: CASSPRPSDYNEQFF.

The V call is TRBV12-3 or TRBV12-4, the J call TRBJ1-1, with D possibly TRBD1 on 5 matching bases. The length of the CDR3 is 13 residues. Trimming took off 3 bases at V and 1 base at J, with 6 bases between the two ends. The CDR3 sequence: CASSFDRNTEAFF. CDR3 DNA: TGTGCCAGCAGTTTTGACAGGAACACTGAAGCTTTCTTT.

The DNA of the CDR3 is TGTGCCAGCAGTGAGCTTCGGGATTCGAACACCGGGGAGCTGTTTTTT. It encodes CASSELRDSNTGELFF. This chain links TRBV6-1 with TRBJ2-2; tentatively, D is TRBD2 (5 bases). This CDR3 comprises 16 residues. Germline CDR1 reads MNHNS; CDR2 reads SASEGT. Trimming stripped 3 bases from V and 0 bases from J, with 11 bases between.

DNA for the CDR3: TGTGCCTGGAGTGTAAGAAGCGGGGAGACCCAGTACTTC. Translated, it gives CAWSVRSGETQYF. This chain connects TRBV30 to TRBJ2-5; D is perhaps TRBD2 (6 bases). This CDR3 is 13 amino acids long. Per the germline V gene, CDR1 is GTSNPN and CDR2 is SVGIG (reference sequence). V was cut by 0 bases and J by 5 bases, with 10 bases left in between. Full variable domain (missing parts from reference TRBV30 and TRBJ2-5): SQTIHQWPATLVQPVGSPLSLECTVEGTSNPNLYWYRQAAGRGLQLLFYSVGIGQISSEVPQNLSASRPQDRQFILSSKKLLLSDSGFYLCAWSVRSGETQYFGPGTRLLVL.

This sequence joins TRBV11-2 and TRBJ2-3; D remains ambiguous. Germline V gives CDR1 SGHAT, CDR2 FQNNGV. This CDR3 spans 14 amino acids. The V end lost 5 bases, the J end lost 2 bases, and 11 bases lay between the germline ends. The CDR3 region has the DNA TGTGCCAGCAGCCCAGACTTCCTCACAGATACGCAGTATTTT. Residues: CASSPDFLTDTQYF.

This rearrangement joins TRBV24-1 to TRBJ1-3, with 7 bases that match TRBD1. The CDR3 is 15 amino acids. The germline gives CDR1 KGHDR, CDR2 SFDVKD. With 9 bases clipped from V and 3 bases from J, the junction kept 10 bases outside the gene matches. Here the CDR3 reads CATGEAGGDGNTIYF. The DNA of the CDR3 is TGTGCCACCGGGGAGGCAGGGGGTGATGGAAACACCATATATTTT.

This clone was seen a single time. The rearrangement joins TRBV4-1 to TRBJ2-1, with 9 bases fitting TRBD2. Germline loops: CDR1 MGHRA, CDR2 YSYEKL. The CDR3 covers 16 residues. V dropped 3 bases and J dropped 7; count of bases not matched to a gene: 10. CDR3 coding DNA: TGCGCCAGCAGCCACACAGGACTAGCGAGAGGGAATGAGCAGTTCTTC. This translates into CASSHTGLARGNEQFF.

As for this clone: A junction end diverges from the germline sequence, so it may reflect a read error. The chain links TRBV11-2 to TRBJ2-7; D unresolved. Germline CDR1 reads SGHAT; CDR2 reads FQNNGV. CDR3 length: 12 amino acids. The CDR3, as DNA: TGTGCCAGCAGTTTTCTTGAGTCGACTCCCCACTTC. This translates into CASSFLESTPHF.

The chain is built from TRBV15 and TRBJ1-5; D is unclear. Germline CDR1 reads LNHNV; CDR2 reads YYDKDF (reference sequence). CDR3 length: 15 amino acids. Trimming pared 0 bases from V and 5 bases from J, leaving 11 bases between. The CDR3 loop is CATSRDPLEDQPQHF. The CDR3 DNA follows: TGTGCCACCAGCAGAGACCCTTTAGAGGATCAGCCCCAGCATTTT.

This sequence joins TRBV7-9 and TRBJ2-7; 8 bases map to TRBD2. The V and J ends lost 5 bases and 3 bases, in that order; junction bases with no gene match: 9. CDR1 and CDR2 (germline): SEHNR, FQNEAQ (reference sequence). CDR3 length: 15 residues. The CDR3 reads CASSVTSVSLYEQYF. CDR3 coding DNA: TGTGCCAGCAGCGTGACTAGCGTTTCACTCTACGAGCAGTACTTC.

This clone has only a few counts. The rearrangement links TRBV4-1 to TRBJ2-3; TRBD2 matches at 11 bases. The ends lost 4 bases at V and 4 bases at J; junction bases unmatched: 10. The germline gives CDR1 MGHRA, CDR2 YSYEKL. CDR3 length: 17 amino acids. CDR3 amino acids: CASSPRGSGGAPDTQYF. CDR3 DNA sequence: TGCGCCAGCAGCCCCCGGGGTAGCGGGGGGGCCCCAGATACGCAGTATTTT.

The V call is TRBV19, the J call TRBJ2-2; 11 bases fit TRBD2. The J segment lost 6 bases and the V segment lost 2 bases, leaving 8 bases of the junction unmatched. Germline-derived CDR1 and CDR2 are LNHDA and SQIVND (reference sequence). The CDR3 is 17 residues long. In DNA, the CDR3 is TGTGCCAGTAGTATACTAGCGGGAGGAGTGGGGGCCGGGGAGCTGTTTTTT. Its protein product is CASSILAGGVGAGELFF.

V usage is TRBV12-5 and J usage is TRBJ2-7, with 7 positions matching TRBD1. Germline V gene sequence: CDR1 LGHNT, CDR2 FRNRAP. Unmatched junction bases numbered 4, after V lost 5 bases and J lost 3 bases. CDR3 size: 13 residues. The DNA of the CDR3 is TGTGCTAGTGGTACCGGACAGGTCTACGAGCAGTACTTC. Its protein product is CASGTGQVYEQYF. Full variable domain (missing parts from reference TRBV12-5 and TRBJ2-7): DARVTQTPRHKVTEMGQEVTMRCQPILGHNTVFWYRQTMMQGLELLAYFRNRAPLDDSGMPKDRFSAEMPDATLATLKIQPSEPRDSAVYFCASGTGQVYEQYFGPGTRLTVT.

This clone appeared once. The rearrangement uses TRBV9 and TRBJ1-2, with D possibly matching TRBD1 (5 bases). The germline V and J ends were trimmed by 3 bases and 1 base, with 16 bases remaining between them. In germline, CDR1 is SGDLS, CDR2 YYNGEE. There are 16 residues in the CDR3. In DNA, the CDR3 is TGTGCCAGCAGCGGTGGGACTGTTCATCTTAACTATGGCTACACCTTC. Residues: CASSGGTVHLNYGYTF.

The chain joins TRBV27 to TRBJ2-7; 7 nucleotides match TRBD1. The V segment lost 3 bases and the J segment 3 bases; nucleotides outside the gene matches: 8. Germline CDR1 and CDR2: MNHEY and SMNVEV (reference sequence). The length of the CDR3 is 15 residues. The DNA of the CDR3 is TGTGCCAGCAGTTTCGGGCCTGCAGGGGGCTACGAGCAGTACTTC. It codes for CASSFGPAGGYEQYF.

The J gene is TRBJ2-7, the V gene TRBV5-4, with D tentatively TRBD2 (5 bases). Germline V gene sequence: CDR1 SGHNT, CDR2 YYREEE (reference sequence). The CDR3 contains 15 residues. Between the trimmed V and J ends, which lost 0 bases and 5 bases, there was a span of 15 bases. Written as DNA, the CDR3 is TGTGCCAGCAGCTTGGAGAGCGGCAGATCAAACGAGCAGTACTTC. This codes for CASSLESGRSNEQYF.